This T cell receptor (beta chain) derives from a study of shared T cell receptors in the human thymus. Per germline, CDR1 LGHNA and CDR2 YNFKEQ. Losses at the gene ends were 4 bases for V and 6 bases for J; bases not matched to a gene: 7. The CDR3 is made up of 15 amino acids. TCRdb's copy holds only in-frame clones and misses some; the assay was immunoSEQ multiplex PCR. The sample shows about 710,000 clones, about 90% of them seen only once. The data also belong to a second study, concerning human thymus T cells. This second report adds: Resections removed during corrective heart surgery provided the thymus tissue used.

V is TRBV4-2 and J is TRBJ2-1, with 9 bases identical to TRBD1. The sample consisted of thymocytes. This sequence originates from a boy younger than two with a congenital heart defect. CDR3 DNA sequence: TGTGCCAGCAGCCGCCGGGACAGGGATTTCAATGAGCAGTTCTTC. Residues: CASSRRDRDFNEQFF.